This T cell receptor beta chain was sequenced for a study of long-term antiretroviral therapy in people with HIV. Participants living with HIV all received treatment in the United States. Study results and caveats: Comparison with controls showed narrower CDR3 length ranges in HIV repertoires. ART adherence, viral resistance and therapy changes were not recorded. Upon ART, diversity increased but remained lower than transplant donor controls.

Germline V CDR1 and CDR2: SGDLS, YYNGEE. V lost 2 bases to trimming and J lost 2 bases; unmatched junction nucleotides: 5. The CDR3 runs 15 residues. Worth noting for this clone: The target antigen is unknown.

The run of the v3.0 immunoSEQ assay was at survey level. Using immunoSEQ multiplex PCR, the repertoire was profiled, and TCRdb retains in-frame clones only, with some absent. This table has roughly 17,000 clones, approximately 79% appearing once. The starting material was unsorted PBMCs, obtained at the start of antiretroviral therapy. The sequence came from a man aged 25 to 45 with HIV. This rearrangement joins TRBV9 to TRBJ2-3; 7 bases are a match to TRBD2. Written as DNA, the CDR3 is TGTGCCAGCAGCGTCTGGGAGGGCTCCACAGATACGCAGTATTTT. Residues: CASSVWEGSTDTQYF.